This TCR beta chain was identified during a study of blood T cell repertoires in COVID-19. Study-level background: COVID-19 samples from acute and convalescent phases originated in the United States, Italy and Spain. The analysed material was cDNA or gDNA that came from T cells, B-cell-depleted T cells, or PBMCs.

Germline V lookup: CDR1 SGHTA, CDR2 FQGTGA. This CDR3 has 15 amino acids. Trimming took 2 bases from V and 5 from J, leaving 16 bases between them. Authors' processing steps: Using reference gene primer amplification, nucleated cell counts were estimated. The data were produced by immunoSEQ multiplex PCR, yet TCRdb's version contains in-frame clones alone and is incomplete. For V, J and clone size, that table is used; D and trimming come from the DNA. The table includes roughly 97,000 clones, roughly four fifths detected once. The sequence was obtained from a woman older than 75 with active or convalescent COVID-19. The chain couples TRBV7-3 to TRBJ2-7; TRBD1 might be the D (6 bases). Sequenced sample: peripheral blood. CDR3: CASSLLAGALNEQYF. CDR3 nucleotide sequence: TGTGCCAGCAGCTTACTGGCAGGGGCTCTCAACGAGCAGTACTTC. Looking up the rest from reference TRBV7-3 and TRBJ2-7 gives the full variable domain: GAGVSQTPSNKVTEKGKYVELRCDPISGHTALYWYRQSLGQGPEFLIYFQGTGAADDSGLPNDRFFAVRPEGSVSTLKIQRTERGDSAVYLCASSLLAGALNEQYFGPGTRLTVT.